These 32 T cell receptor beta chains were all obtained from the same sample, sequenced in a study of blood T cell repertoires in COVID-19 (dated by TCRdb to the early 2020s). The library came from the immunoSEQ multiplex PCR assay. Entries here come from immuneACCESS through TCRdb and include only in-frame sequences with V and J called. Some clones fail to appear in such tables; in the studies checked, an unresolved V gene covers under half of the shortfall, and the cause of the remainder is unknown. The table for this sample lists about 55,000 clones; more than 80% of them were counted only once. The ten top clones hold 16% of the sample. The specimen was peripheral blood. The source of these receptors is a human donor in a cohort sampled during active COVID-19.

The V call is TRBV21-1, the J call TRBJ2-1; TRBD2 reflects the table's D call only, with no check against the DNA. TRBV21-1 is a listed pseudogene. The CDR3 is 14 amino acids. The chain's CDR3 is CASITGTSGNEQFF. CDR3 nucleotides: TGTGCCAGCATCACCGGGACTAGCGGCAATGAGCAGTTCTTC.

CDR3 amino acids: CASRRDNYNEQFF. The CDR3 DNA sequence: TGTGCCAGCAGAAGGGACAACTACAATGAGCAGTTCTTC. The chain has TRBV7-2 and TRBJ2-1, with D perhaps TRBD1 (6 bases). The CDR3 has 13 amino acids. V was trimmed by 6 bases and J by 3 bases, leaving 9 bases between them. Germline CDR1 and CDR2: SGHTA and FQGNSA.

The rearrangement uses TRBV19 and TRBJ1-5; TRBD1 matches 8 bases. This CDR3 has 16 amino acids. In germline, CDR1 is LNHDA, CDR2 SQIVND (reference sequence). Unmatched junction bases numbered 9, after V lost 3 bases and J lost 5 bases. The DNA for the CDR3 is TGTGCCAGTAGTATGACCGGACAGGGCTGGGATCAGCCCCAGCATTTT. Protein sequence: CASSMTGQGWDQPQHF.

This sequence joins TRBV18 and TRBJ2-5; no clear D. The CDR3 is made up of 14 amino acids. V lost 1 base and J lost 5, with 11 bases in between. Germline values: CDR1 KGHSH, CDR2 LQKENI. The CDR3 DNA is TGTGCCAGCTCACCACAGAGGCAAGGCGAGACCCAGTACTTC. Protein product: CASSPQRQGETQYF.

This sequence joins TRBV27 and TRBJ1-6; D may be TRBD1 (6 bases). The V end was cut by 0 bases, the J end by 4 bases, with 16 bases between. The CDR3 is 18 residues long. Per germline, CDR1 MNHEY and CDR2 SMNVEV (reference sequence). For the CDR3, the DNA is TGTGCCAGCAGTTTATCGATACAGGGTACGGGGTATAATTCACCCCTCCACTTT. Its translation: CASSLSIQGTGYNSPLHF.

The sample holds one count of this clone. This chain connects TRBV21-1 to TRBJ1-5; the D call TRBD1 from the table was never checked on the DNA. TRBV21-1 is a documented pseudogene. The CDR3 is 15 residues long. The CDR3 DNA is TGTGCCAGCAGCAACCGACAGGAGAGCAATCAGCCCCAGCATTTT. It translates to CASSNRQESNQPQHF.

The CDR3 reads CASSPVTGSQGKLFF. CDR3 bases: TGTGCCAGCTCACCGGTCACAGGGTCCCAGGGAAAACTGTTTTTT. The rearrangement links TRBV18 to TRBJ1-4, with D possibly matching TRBD1 (6 bases). The CDR3 has 15 amino acids. Germline CDR1 KGHSH, CDR2 LQKENI. Trimming cost V 3 bases and J 10 bases, with 18 bases left between them.

The CDR3 bases are TGTGCCAGCAGTTACTCGCCCGGGTCCTCGTACTTC. Residues: CASSYSPGSSYF. The rearrangement uses TRBV6-6 and TRBJ2-5; D uncertain. Trimming pared 0 bases from V and 13 bases from J, leaving 12 bases between. The CDR3 consists of 12 residues. CDR1 and CDR2 from the germline V gene are MNHNY and SVGAGI (reference sequence).

The chain is built from TRBV7-8 and TRBJ2-3, with TRBD2 matching over 10 bases. The CDR3 is made up of 15 amino acids. Losses at the gene ends were 4 bases for V and 6 bases for J; bases not matched to a gene: 7. Germline V gene sequence: CDR1 SGHVS, CDR2 FQNEAQ. The CDR3 DNA reads as TGTGCCAGCAGCTCGGGGAGCGGGAGGGCGGATACGCAGTATTTT. Translating gives CASSSGSGRADTQYF. The complete variable domain, with remaining parts taken from reference TRBV7-8 and TRBJ2-3, reads GAGVSQSPRYKVAKRGQDVALRCDPISGHVSLFWYQQALGQGPEFLTYFQNEAQLDKSGLPSDRFFAERPEGSVSTLKIQRTQQEDSAVYLCASSSGSGRADTQYFGPGTRLTVL.

CDR3 region: CAWNNRGLGQPQHF. The CDR3 DNA reads as TGTGCCTGGAATAACAGGGGGCTCGGTCAGCCCCAGCATTTT. This chain joins TRBV30 and TRBJ1-5; 9 positions match TRBD1. Germline CDR1 and CDR2: GTSNPN and SVGIG (reference sequence). The ends lost 4 bases at V and 6 bases at J; junction bases unmatched: 7. This CDR3 has 14 residues.

The chain has TRBV19 and TRBJ1-2; no reliable D call. CDR1 LNHDA and CDR2 SQIVND come from the germline V gene (reference sequence). Trimming took 8 bases from V and 0 from J, leaving 13 bases between them. The CDR3 sequence is 14 residues long. CDR3 DNA sequence: TGTGCCAGTGAGGCGAACTTACCTAACTATGGCTACACCTTC. It yields the protein CASEANLPNYGYTF.

The genes are TRBV7-3 and TRBJ1-3; TRBD1 might be the D (5 bases). Per the germline V gene, CDR1 is SGHTA and CDR2 is FQGTGA. V gave up 5 bases and J gave up 2 bases, with 10 bases separating them. CDR3 size: 14 residues. In DNA form, the CDR3 reads TGTGCCAGCAGCCAGGGAGGGGCTGGAAACACCATATATTTT. It specifies CASSQGGAGNTIYF.

This clone came up once. This rearrangement joins TRBV5-4 to TRBJ2-1; 7 bases fit TRBD1. V lost 1 base to trimming and J lost 5 bases; unmatched junction nucleotides: 6. From germline, CDR1 is SGHNT and CDR2 YYREEE (reference sequence). CDR3 size: 15 residues. CDR3 DNA: TGTGCCAGCAGCTTGAGGACAGGAAGCAACAATGAGCAGTTCTTC. This encodes CASSLRTGSNNEQFF.

The chain couples TRBV27 to TRBJ2-1; D might be TRBD2 (5 bases). This CDR3 comprises 13 residues. Germline V lookup: CDR1 MNHEY, CDR2 SMNVEV (reference sequence). Trimming stripped 3 bases from V and 8 bases from J, with 11 bases between. The CDR3 protein is CASSFEGGDEQFF. The CDR3 region has the DNA TGTGCCAGCAGTTTCGAGGGTGGCGATGAGCAGTTCTTC.

The gene calls are TRBV5-1 and TRBJ2-3; TRBD1 agrees at 7 bases. CDR3 length: 13 residues. Germline V gene sequence: CDR1 SGHRS, CDR2 YFSETQ. V gave up 0 bases and J gave up 14 bases; unmatched junction bases: 9. As DNA, the CDR3 is TGCGCCAGCAGCTTGGGGGGGACAGAATGGCGGTATTTT. Translated, it gives CASSLGGTEWRYF. The variable domain in full, completed from reference TRBV5-1 and TRBJ2-3, reads KAGVTQTPRYLIKTRGQQVTLSCSPISGHRSVSWYQQTPGQGLQFLFEYFSETQRNKGNFPGRFSGRQFSNSRSEMNVSTLELGDSALYLCASSLGGTEWRYFGPGTRLTVL.

V and J are TRBV7-2 and TRBJ2-1, with 9 bases identical to TRBD2. Germline V gene lookup returns CDR1 SGHTA and CDR2 FQGNSA. The CDR3 is made up of 15 amino acids. V gave up 8 bases and J gave up 7 bases; unmatched junction bases: 12. The DNA for the CDR3 is TGTGCCAGCGCTCCGGGCGGGAGGGCAAAGAATGAGCAGTTCTTC. Translation gives CASAPGGRAKNEQFF.

The chain couples TRBV18 to TRBJ1-1; weak D call: TRBD1 (6 bases). V was shortened by 4 bases and J by 10 bases, with 22 bases between the two germline ends. Germline CDR1 KGHSH, CDR2 LQKENI. The CDR3 contains 15 residues. The CDR3 DNA reads TGTGCCAGCTCACGAGAACAGGGAGAGGAAACCGGAGCTTTCTTT. It specifies CASSREQGEETGAFF.

The CDR3 loop reads CASTNGQGAPREQFF. CDR3 bases: TGTGCCAGTACTAATGGTCAGGGGGCCCCCCGCGAGCAGTTCTTC. The chain joins TRBV19 to TRBJ2-1, with 8 bases fitting TRBD1. The CDR3 runs 15 residues. V trimming: 7 bases; J trimming: 10 bases; junction bases outside the gene matches: 15. Germline values: CDR1 LNHDA, CDR2 SQIVND (reference sequence). The full variable domain, in which reference TRBV19 and TRBJ2-1 provide the parts outside the CDR3, is DGGITQSPKYLFRKEGQNVTLSCEQNLNHDAMYWYRQDPGQGLRLIYYSQIVNDFQKGDIAEGYSVSREKKESFPLTVTSAQKNPTAFYLCASTNGQGAPREQFFGPGTRLTVL.

The chain links TRBV9 to TRBJ2-2; 7 bases are a match to TRBD1. Losses at the gene ends were 5 bases for V and 0 bases for J; bases not matched to a gene: 1. Germline-derived CDR1 and CDR2 are SGDLS and YYNGEE. The CDR3 is made up of 14 amino acids. The CDR3: CASRDRTNTGELFF. The CDR3 DNA follows: TGTGCCAGCAGGGACAGGACGAACACCGGGGAGCTGTTTTTT.

Only one count was recorded for this clone. The chain has TRBV25-1 and TRBJ1-1; tentatively, D is TRBD1 (6 bases). CDR1 MGHDK and CDR2 SYGVNS come from the germline V gene. The CDR3 loop spans 14 amino acids. V lost 7 bases and J lost 2, with 14 bases in between. As DNA, the CDR3 is TGTGCCAGCACCGACAGGTCGGGCAACACTGAAGCTTTCTTT. This translates into CASTDRSGNTEAFF.

The chain carries TRBV10-3 and TRBJ1-2; 11 nucleotides agree with TRBD1. The ends lost 6 bases at V and 4 bases at J; junction bases unmatched: 7. This CDR3 is built from 15 residues. From germline, CDR1 is ENHRY and CDR2 SYGVKD. This CDR3 is CAISPGQGAGYGYTF. The DNA of the CDR3 is TGTGCCATCAGCCCCGGACAGGGGGCAGGCTATGGCTACACCTTC.

The chain combines TRBV29-1 with TRBJ2-7, with 9 bases identical to TRBD1. Germline CDR1 SQVTM, CDR2 ANQGSEA. With 6 bases clipped from V and 3 bases from J, the junction kept 3 bases outside the gene matches. The CDR3 extends over 12 amino acids. The CDR3 DNA sequence: TGCAGCGTGGGGACAGGGATCTACGAGCAGTACTTC. This gives the protein CSVGTGIYEQYF.

The V call is TRBV20-1, the J call TRBJ1-2; D uncertain. This CDR3 is built from 11 residues. Deletions cut 3 bases from V and 5 bases from J, with 7 bases between. Germline V gives CDR1 DFQATT, CDR2 SNEGSKA (reference sequence). CDR3 sequence: CSARADYGYTF. The CDR3 nucleotides are TGCAGTGCTAGGGCGGATTATGGCTACACCTTC.

The rearrangement joins TRBV5-5 to TRBJ1-2; no clear D gene. This CDR3 has 15 amino acids. The germline CDR1 and CDR2 sequences are SGHKS and YYEKEE (reference sequence). Trimming shortened V by 1 base and J by 1 base, and 11 bases separated the two germline ends. CDR3 DNA sequence: TGTGCCAGCAGCTTGTCGGCAGGCCTTAACTATGGCTACACCTTC. Its translation: CASSLSAGLNYGYTF.

This chain joins TRBV5-6 and TRBJ1-6; 7 bases map to TRBD1. In germline, CDR1 is SGHDT, CDR2 YYEEEE. V lost 0 bases to trimming and J lost 7 bases; unmatched junction nucleotides: 10. The CDR3 sequence is 17 residues long. CDR3 loop: CASSLGAGRGSNSPLHF. In DNA, the CDR3 is TGTGCCAGCAGCTTGGGAGCGGGCAGGGGGTCGAATTCACCCCTCCACTTT. Together with reference TRBV5-6 and TRBJ1-6, the CDR3 gives the full variable domain: DAGVTQSPTHLIKTRGQQVTLRCSPKSGHDTVSWYQQALGQGPQFIFQYYEEEERQRGNFPDRFSGHQFPNYSSELNVNALLLGDSALYLCASSLGAGRGSNSPLHFGNGTRLTVT.

The gene calls are TRBV23-1 and TRBJ2-7; perhaps TRBD2 as D (5 bases). TRBV23-1 is noted as an ORF with a role that remains uncertain. The CDR3 runs to 17 residues. V was cut by 6 bases and J by 0 bases, with 21 bases left in between. CDR3 residues: CASRVRRKSGSSYEQYF. The CDR3 nucleotides read TGCGCCAGCAGAGTCCGCCGGAAGAGCGGCAGCTCCTACGAGCAGTACTTC.

The chain uses TRBV30 and TRBJ1-6; D is possibly TRBD1 (5 bases). This CDR3 region has 13 residues. Trimming left V 2 bases short and J 11 bases short, with 13 bases between. The germline CDR1 and CDR2 sequences are GTSNPN and SVGIG (reference sequence). The CDR3 region is CAWSFNQGPPLHF. The CDR3 DNA reads as TGTGCCTGGAGTTTTAACCAGGGTCCACCCCTCCACTTT.

The chain joins TRBV6-2 or TRBV6-3 to TRBJ2-1, with 9 bases fitting TRBD1. The length of the CDR3 is 15 residues. In germline, CDR1 is MNHEY, CDR2 SVGEGT. V lost 5 bases, J lost 4 bases, and 6 bases stayed unmatched. CDR3 protein: CASSNRGQLYNEQFF. In nucleotides, the CDR3 is TGTGCCAGCAGTAACAGGGGGCAGTTGTACAATGAGCAGTTCTTC.

This clone appeared a single time. The chain couples TRBV20-1 to TRBJ2-7; the D gene is possibly TRBD2 (5 bases). The V and J ends lost 3 bases and 3 bases respectively, with 15 bases between them. CDR1 DFQATT and CDR2 SNEGSKA come from the germline V gene (reference sequence). This CDR3 is built from 14 residues. CDR3 sequence reads: CSASSPAGDYEQYF. DNA of the CDR3: TGCAGTGCTAGTTCCCCGGCCGGGGACTACGAGCAGTACTTC.

The rearrangement links TRBV30 to TRBJ1-1; D is possibly TRBD1 (6 bases). CDR3 size: 13 residues. Germline V gives CDR1 GTSNPN, CDR2 SVGIG (reference sequence). The V gene lost 4 bases and the J gene lost 1 base, with 10 bases spanning the gap. This CDR3 is CAWNQQGNTEAFF. The CDR3 DNA sequence: TGTGCCTGGAACCAACAGGGGAACACTGAAGCTTTCTTT.

The chain has TRBV4-2 and TRBJ1-2; D call uncertain. The length of the CDR3 is 15 residues. Trimming took 1 base from V and 0 from J, leaving 9 bases between them. Germline V gene lookup returns CDR1 LGHNA and CDR2 YNFKEQ. The CDR3 loop is CASSQVSSSNYGYTF. CDR3 nucleotides: TGTGCCAGCAGCCAAGTATCTTCCTCTAACTATGGCTACACCTTC.

This chain connects TRBV19 to TRBJ2-2, with 8 positions matching TRBD2. Losses at the gene ends were 9 bases for V and 7 bases for J; bases not matched to a gene: 10. Germline lookup yields CDR1 LNHDA and CDR2 SQIVND (reference sequence). The CDR3 is 14 amino acids. This CDR3 reads CASLKAGVVGELFF. CDR3 nucleotide sequence: TGTGCCAGCCTCAAAGCGGGAGTGGTCGGGGAGCTGTTTTTT.